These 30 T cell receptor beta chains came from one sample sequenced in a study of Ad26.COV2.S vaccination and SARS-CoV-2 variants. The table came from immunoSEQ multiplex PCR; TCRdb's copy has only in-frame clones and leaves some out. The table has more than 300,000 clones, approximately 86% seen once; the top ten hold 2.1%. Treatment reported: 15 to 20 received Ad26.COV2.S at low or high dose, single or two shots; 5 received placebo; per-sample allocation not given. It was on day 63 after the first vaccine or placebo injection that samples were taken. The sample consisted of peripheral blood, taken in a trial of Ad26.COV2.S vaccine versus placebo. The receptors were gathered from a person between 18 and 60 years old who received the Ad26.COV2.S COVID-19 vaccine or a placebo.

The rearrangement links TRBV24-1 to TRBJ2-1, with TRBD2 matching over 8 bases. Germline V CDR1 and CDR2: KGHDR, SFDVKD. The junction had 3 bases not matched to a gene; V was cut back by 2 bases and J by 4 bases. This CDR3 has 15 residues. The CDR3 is CATSDSRGGYNEQFF. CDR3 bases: TGTGCCACCAGTGATTCTCGCGGGGGGTACAATGAGCAGTTCTTC.

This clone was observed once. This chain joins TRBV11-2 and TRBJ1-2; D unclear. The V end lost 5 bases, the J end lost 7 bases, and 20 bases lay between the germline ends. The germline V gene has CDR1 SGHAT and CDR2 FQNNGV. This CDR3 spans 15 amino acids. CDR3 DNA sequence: TGTGCCAGCAGCCTAGCCGGGAGCCAATTGGGTGGCTACACCTTC. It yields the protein CASSLAGSQLGGYTF. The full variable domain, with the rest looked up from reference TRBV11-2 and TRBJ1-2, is EAGVAQSPRYKIIEKRQSVAFWCNPISGHATLYWYQQILGQGPKLLIQFQNNGVVDDSQLPKDRFSAERLKGVDSTLKIQPAKLEDSAVYLCASSLAGSQLGGYTFGSGTRLTVV.

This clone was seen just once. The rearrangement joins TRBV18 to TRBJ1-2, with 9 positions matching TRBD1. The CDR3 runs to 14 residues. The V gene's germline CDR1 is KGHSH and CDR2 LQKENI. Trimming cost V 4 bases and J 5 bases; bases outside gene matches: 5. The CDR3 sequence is CASSRGTGPYGYTF. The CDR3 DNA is TGTGCCAGCTCACGAGGGACAGGGCCGTATGGCTACACCTTC.

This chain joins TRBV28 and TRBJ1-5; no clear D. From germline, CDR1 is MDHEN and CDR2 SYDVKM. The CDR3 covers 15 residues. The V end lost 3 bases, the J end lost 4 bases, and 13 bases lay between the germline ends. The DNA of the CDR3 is TGTGCCAGCAGTTTGCCGGGGTATCTTAATCAGCCCCAGCATTTT. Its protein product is CASSLPGYLNQPQHF.

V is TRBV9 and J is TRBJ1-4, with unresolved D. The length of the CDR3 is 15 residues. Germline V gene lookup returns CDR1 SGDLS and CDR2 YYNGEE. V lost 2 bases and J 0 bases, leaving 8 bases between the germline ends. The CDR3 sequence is CASSVSPATNEKLFF. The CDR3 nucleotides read TGTGCCAGCAGCGTTAGTCCTGCAACTAATGAAAAACTGTTTTTT. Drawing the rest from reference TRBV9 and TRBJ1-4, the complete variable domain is DSGVTQTPKHLITATGQRVTLRCSPRSGDLSVYWYQQSLDQGLQFLIQYYNGEERAKGNILERFSAQQFPDLHSELNLSSLELGDSALYFCASSVSPATNEKLFFGSGTQLSVL.

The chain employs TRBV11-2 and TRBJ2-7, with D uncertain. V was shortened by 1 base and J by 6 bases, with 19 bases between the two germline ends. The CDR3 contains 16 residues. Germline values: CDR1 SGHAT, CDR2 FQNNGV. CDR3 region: CASSLGIGSGDSEQYF. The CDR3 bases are TGTGCCAGCAGCTTAGGGATCGGCTCTGGAGACTCCGAGCAGTACTTC.

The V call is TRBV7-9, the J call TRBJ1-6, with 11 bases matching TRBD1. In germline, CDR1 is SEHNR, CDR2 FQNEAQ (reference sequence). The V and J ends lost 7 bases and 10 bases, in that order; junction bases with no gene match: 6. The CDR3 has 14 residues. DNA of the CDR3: TGTGCCAGCACCACCGGGACAGGGGGATCACCCCTCCACTTT. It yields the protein CASTTGTGGSPLHF.

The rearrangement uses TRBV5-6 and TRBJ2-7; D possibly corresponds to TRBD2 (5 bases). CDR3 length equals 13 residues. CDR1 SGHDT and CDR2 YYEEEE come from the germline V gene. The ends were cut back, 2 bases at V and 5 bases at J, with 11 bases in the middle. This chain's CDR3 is CASSLYSRDEQYF. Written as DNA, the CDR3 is TGTGCCAGCAGCTTATATTCGCGGGACGAGCAGTACTTC.

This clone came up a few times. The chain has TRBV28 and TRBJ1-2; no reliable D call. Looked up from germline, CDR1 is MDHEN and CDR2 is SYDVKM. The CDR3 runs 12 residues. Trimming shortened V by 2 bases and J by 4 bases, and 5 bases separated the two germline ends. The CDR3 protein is CASSLRSYGYTF. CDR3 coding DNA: TGTGCCAGCAGTTTAAGATCCTATGGCTACACCTTC.

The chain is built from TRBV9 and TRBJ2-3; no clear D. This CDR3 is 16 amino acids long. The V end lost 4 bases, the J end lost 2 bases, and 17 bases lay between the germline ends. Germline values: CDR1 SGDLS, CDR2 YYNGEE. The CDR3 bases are TGTGCCAGCAGCCCTAGGCTAAGGGTCGACACAGATACGCAGTATTTT. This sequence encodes CASSPRLRVDTDTQYF. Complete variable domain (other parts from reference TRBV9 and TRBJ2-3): DSGVTQTPKHLITATGQRVTLRCSPRSGDLSVYWYQQSLDQGLQFLIQYYNGEERAKGNILERFSAQQFPDLHSELNLSSLELGDSALYFCASSPRLRVDTDTQYFGPGTRLTVL.

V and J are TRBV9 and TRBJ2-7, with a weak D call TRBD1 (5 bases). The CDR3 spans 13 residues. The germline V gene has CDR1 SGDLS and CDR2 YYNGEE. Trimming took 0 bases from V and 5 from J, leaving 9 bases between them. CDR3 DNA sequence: TGTGCCAGCAGCGTAGAGGGCAGGGACGAGCAGTACTTC. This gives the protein CASSVEGRDEQYF.

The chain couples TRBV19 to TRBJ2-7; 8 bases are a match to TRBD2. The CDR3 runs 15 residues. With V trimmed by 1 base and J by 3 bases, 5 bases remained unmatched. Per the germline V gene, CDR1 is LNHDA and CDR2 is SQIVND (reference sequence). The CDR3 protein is CASSIAPGGGYEQYF. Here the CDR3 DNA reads TGTGCCAGTAGTATAGCCCCGGGGGGGGGCTACGAGCAGTACTTC.

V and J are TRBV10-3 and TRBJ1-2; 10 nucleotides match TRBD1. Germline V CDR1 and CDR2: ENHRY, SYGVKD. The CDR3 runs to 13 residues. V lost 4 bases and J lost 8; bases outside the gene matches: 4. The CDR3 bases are TGTGCCATCAGTGGGACAGGGGGAGACGGCTACACCTTC. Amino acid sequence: CAISGTGGDGYTF.

The DNA for the CDR3 is TGTGCCAGCAGCCAGTTCAGGGTTACTGAAGCTTTCTTT. As protein: CASSQFRVTEAFF. The rearrangement joins TRBV4-2 to TRBJ1-1; a possible D gene is TRBD1 (5 bases). The germline V gene encodes CDR1 LGHNA and CDR2 YNFKEQ. Trimming took 3 bases from V and 5 from J, leaving 10 bases between them. The CDR3 runs 13 residues.

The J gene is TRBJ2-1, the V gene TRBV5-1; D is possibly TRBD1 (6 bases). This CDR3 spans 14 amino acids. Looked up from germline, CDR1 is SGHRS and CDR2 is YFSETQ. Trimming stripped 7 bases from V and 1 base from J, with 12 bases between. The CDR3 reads CASCLQGSYNEQFF. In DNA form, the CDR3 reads TGCGCCAGCTGCCTACAGGGATCCTACAATGAGCAGTTCTTC.

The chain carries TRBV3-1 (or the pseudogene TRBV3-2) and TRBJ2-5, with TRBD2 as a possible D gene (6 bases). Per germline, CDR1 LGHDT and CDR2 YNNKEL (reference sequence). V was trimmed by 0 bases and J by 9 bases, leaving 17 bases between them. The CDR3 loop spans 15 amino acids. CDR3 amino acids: CASSQERAGGWAQYF. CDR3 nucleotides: TGTGCCAGCAGCCAAGAAAGAGCGGGCGGGTGGGCCCAGTACTTC.

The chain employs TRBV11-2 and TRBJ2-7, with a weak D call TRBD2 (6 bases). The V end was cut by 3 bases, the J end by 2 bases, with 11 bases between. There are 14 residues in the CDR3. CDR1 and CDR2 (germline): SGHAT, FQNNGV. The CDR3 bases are TGTGCCAGCAGCTTCTCGCGGGGTGCCTACGAGCAGTACTTC. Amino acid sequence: CASSFSRGAYEQYF. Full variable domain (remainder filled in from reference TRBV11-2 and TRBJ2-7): EAGVAQSPRYKIIEKRQSVAFWCNPISGHATLYWYQQILGQGPKLLIQFQNNGVVDDSQLPKDRFSAERLKGVDSTLKIQPAKLEDSAVYLCASSFSRGAYEQYFGPGTRLTVT.

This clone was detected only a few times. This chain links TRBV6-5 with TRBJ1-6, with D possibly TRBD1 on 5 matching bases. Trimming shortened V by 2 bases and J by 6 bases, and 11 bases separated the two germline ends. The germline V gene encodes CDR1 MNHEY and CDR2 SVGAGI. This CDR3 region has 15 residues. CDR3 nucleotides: TGTGCCAGCAGTTACAAGACAGCTAGTAATTCACCCCTCCACTTT. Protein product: CASSYKTASNSPLHF.

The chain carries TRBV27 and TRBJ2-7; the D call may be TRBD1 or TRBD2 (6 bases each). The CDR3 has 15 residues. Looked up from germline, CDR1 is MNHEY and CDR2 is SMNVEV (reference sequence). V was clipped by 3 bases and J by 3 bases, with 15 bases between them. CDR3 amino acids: CASSFKWGAVYEQYF. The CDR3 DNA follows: TGTGCCAGCAGTTTTAAATGGGGGGCGGTCTACGAGCAGTACTTC.

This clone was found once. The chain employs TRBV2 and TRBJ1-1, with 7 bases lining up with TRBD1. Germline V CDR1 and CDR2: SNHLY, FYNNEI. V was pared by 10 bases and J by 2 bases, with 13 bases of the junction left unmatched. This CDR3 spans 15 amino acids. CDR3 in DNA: TGTGCCACCAAACCTTTCCAGGGGGTCAACACTGAAGCTTTCTTT. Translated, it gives CATKPFQGVNTEAFF.

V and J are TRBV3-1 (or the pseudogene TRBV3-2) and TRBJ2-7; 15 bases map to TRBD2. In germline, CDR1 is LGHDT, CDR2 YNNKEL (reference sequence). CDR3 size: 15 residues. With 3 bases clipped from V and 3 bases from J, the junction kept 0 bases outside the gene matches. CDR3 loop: CASSQGLAGGYEQYF. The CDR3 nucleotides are TGTGCCAGCAGCCAGGGACTAGCGGGGGGCTACGAGCAGTACTTC.

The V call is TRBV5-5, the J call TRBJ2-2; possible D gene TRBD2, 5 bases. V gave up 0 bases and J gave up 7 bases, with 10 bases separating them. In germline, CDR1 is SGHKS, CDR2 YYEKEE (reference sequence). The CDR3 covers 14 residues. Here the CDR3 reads CASSLGLGVGELFF. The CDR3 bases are TGTGCCAGCAGCTTGGGGCTCGGGGTCGGGGAGCTGTTTTTT.

DNA for the CDR3: TGCAGTGCTAGTCTTAGGGGGCGACAAGATACGCAGTATTTT. This gives the protein CSASLRGRQDTQYF. The chain couples TRBV20-1 to TRBJ2-3, with 7 bases fitting TRBD1. Trimming cost V 3 bases and J 5 bases; bases outside gene matches: 8. Germline V gene data show CDR1 as DFQATT and CDR2 as SNEGSKA (reference sequence). The CDR3 is 14 amino acids.

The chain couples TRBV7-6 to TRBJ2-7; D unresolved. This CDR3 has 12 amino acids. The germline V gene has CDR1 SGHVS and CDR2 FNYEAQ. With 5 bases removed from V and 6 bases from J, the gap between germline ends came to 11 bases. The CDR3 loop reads CASSPPLGEQYF. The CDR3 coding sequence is TGTGCCAGCAGCCCCCCCCTTGGCGAGCAGTACTTC. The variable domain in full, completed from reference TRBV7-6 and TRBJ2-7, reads GAGVSQSPRYKVTKRGQDVALRCDPISGHVSLYWYRQALGQGPEFLTYFNYEAQQDKSGLPNDRFSAERPEGSISTLTIQRTEQRDSAMYRCASSPPLGEQYFGPGTRLTVT.

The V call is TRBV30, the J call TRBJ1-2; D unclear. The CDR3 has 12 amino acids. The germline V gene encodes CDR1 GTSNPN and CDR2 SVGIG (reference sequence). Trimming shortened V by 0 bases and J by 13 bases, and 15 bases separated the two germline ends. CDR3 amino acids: CAWSVLLGRLTF. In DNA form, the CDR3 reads TGTGCCTGGAGTGTATTACTCGGGAGACTCACCTTC.

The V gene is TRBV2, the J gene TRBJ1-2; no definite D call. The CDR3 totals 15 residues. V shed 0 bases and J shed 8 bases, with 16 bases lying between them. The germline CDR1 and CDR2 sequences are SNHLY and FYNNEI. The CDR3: CASSEARGRFGGYTF. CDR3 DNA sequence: TGTGCCAGCAGTGAAGCCAGAGGCAGGTTCGGCGGCTACACCTTC.

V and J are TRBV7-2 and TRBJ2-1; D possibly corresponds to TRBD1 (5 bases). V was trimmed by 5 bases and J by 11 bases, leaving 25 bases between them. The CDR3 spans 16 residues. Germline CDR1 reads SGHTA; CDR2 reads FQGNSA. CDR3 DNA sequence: TGTGCCAGCAGCGGAAGGGGCCAAAACTTATTTCGGAAGCAGTTCTTC. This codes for CASSGRGQNLFRKQFF.

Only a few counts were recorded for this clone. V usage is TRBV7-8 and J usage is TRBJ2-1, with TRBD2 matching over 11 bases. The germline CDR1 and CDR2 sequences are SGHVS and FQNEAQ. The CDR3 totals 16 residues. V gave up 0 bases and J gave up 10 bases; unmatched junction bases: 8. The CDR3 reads CASSLAFSGGAREQFF. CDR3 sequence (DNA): TGTGCCAGCAGCTTAGCTTTTAGCGGGGGGGCAAGGGAGCAGTTCTTC. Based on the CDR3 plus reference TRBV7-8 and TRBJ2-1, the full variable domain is GAGVSQSPRYKVAKRGQDVALRCDPISGHVSLFWYQQALGQGPEFLTYFQNEAQLDKSGLPSDRFFAERPEGSVSTLKIQRTQQEDSAVYLCASSLAFSGGAREQFFGPGTRLTVL.

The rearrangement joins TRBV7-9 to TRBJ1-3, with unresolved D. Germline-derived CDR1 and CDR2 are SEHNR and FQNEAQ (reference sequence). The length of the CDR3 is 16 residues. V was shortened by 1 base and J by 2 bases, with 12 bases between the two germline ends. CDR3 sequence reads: CASSLGFFRAGNTIYF. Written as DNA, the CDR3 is TGTGCCAGCAGCTTAGGATTTTTTAGGGCTGGAAACACCATATATTTT.

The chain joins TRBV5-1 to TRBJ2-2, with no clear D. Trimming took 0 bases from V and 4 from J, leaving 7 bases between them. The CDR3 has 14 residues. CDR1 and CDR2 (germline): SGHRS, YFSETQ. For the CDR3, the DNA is TGCGCCAGCAGCTTGGGCAGACCCACCGGGGAGCTGTTTTTT. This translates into CASSLGRPTGELFF.